A single sample is the source of the 5 T cell receptor beta chains below, sequenced in a study of T cells after yellow fever vaccination. TCRdb called the 5' RACE reads again in MiXCR, with one record for every CDR3 protein. The sample lists nearly 350,000 distinct CDR3 sequences, approximately 8% occurring once. The sample here was PBMCs, taken around 45 days after the first yellow fever vaccination. The source of these receptors is a man aged 18 to 29 who received the YFV17D yellow fever vaccine.

This clonotype was recorded many times. The gene calls are TRBV2 and TRBJ2-5; D might be TRBD2 (5 bases). V gave up 6 bases and J gave up 5 bases, with 10 bases separating them. Germline CDR1 reads SNHLY; CDR2 reads FYNNEI. The length of the CDR3 is 12 residues. The CDR3 sequence: CASSPSGETQYF. The CDR3 bases are TGTGCCAGCAGCCCCTCGGGGGAGACCCAGTACTTC.

The chain uses TRBV16 and TRBJ2-1; 10 bases match TRBD2. V lost 0 bases and J lost 12; bases outside the gene matches: 11. This CDR3 has 16 residues. The V gene's germline CDR1 is KGHSY and CDR2 FQNENV. CDR3 residues: CASSQSLSGGAVRQFF. The CDR3 nucleotides read TGTGCCAGCAGCCAATCGCTCAGCGGGGGGGCCGTAAGGCAGTTCTTC.

The chain has TRBV25-1 and TRBJ1-4; possibly TRBD1 for D (6 bases). V was cut by 3 bases and J by 4 bases, with 15 bases left in between. The germline V gene encodes CDR1 MGHDK and CDR2 SYGVNS. The CDR3 spans 16 residues. CDR3 sequence reads: CASSDRTGGVNEKLFF. The CDR3 DNA reads TGTGCCAGCAGTGATCGGACGGGGGGCGTTAATGAAAAACTGTTTTTT.

This clonotype has at least ten counts. The V gene is TRBV10-3, the J gene TRBJ1-3; D uncertain. The CDR3 length is 13 residues. V was pared by 6 bases and J by 4 bases, with 10 bases between. Germline loops: CDR1 ENHRY, CDR2 SYGVKD. CDR3 DNA: TGTGCCATCAGGAAAAACCCCGGAAACACCATATATTTT. Its protein is CAIRKNPGNTIYF.

Concerning this clonotype itself: This likely comes from a read error, as the CDR3 has no conserved phenylalanine or tryptophan at its end. It is unclear where the CDR3 begins or ends on the DNA, so no DNA is shown, and the CDR3 is as TCRdb lists it. The chain joins TRBV11-3 to TRBJ1-6; the tabulated D call, TRBD1, remains unverified against the DNA. Germline V gives CDR1 SGHNT, CDR2 YENEEA. Both ends counted, the CDR3 spans 13 residues. The CDR3 sequence: CASSLGGQEKVRV.